The sequence of this T cell receptor (beta chain) was determined in a study of human T cells and chemical hapten exposure. Study in general: 2% DPC applied to a roughly 2 cm by roughly 2 cm arm area sensitized donors.

This clonotype was counted many times. The CDR3 consists of 14 residues. The V gene lost 8 bases and the J gene lost 1 base, with 13 bases spanning the gap. Germline CDR1 MDHEN, CDR2 SYDVKM. Each CDR3 protein gets one entry after TCRdb re-called the RACE reads with MiXCR. The sample comprises 35,000 to 50,000 distinct CDR3 sequences, about 10% of which are singletons, and 5% to 6.5% rests with the top ten. Specified time point: pre-sensitization, week 0. Stated treatment: therapeutic diphenylcyclopropenone sensitization with weekly scalp DPC. The chain joins TRBV28 to TRBJ2-3; a possible D gene is TRBD2 (5 bases). The TCR comes from a man aged 25 to 40 with alopecia areata. Some clones in this sample may be carry-over from other donors' samples. This material consisted of whole blood, taken in connection with sensitization to the hapten diphenylcyclopropenone (DPC). The CDR3 DNA reads TGTGCCAGCCAATGGTCCGGGGGCACAGATACGCAGTATTTT. Residues: CASQWSGGTDTQYF.